This record covers a single TCR beta chain. This record belongs to a study of blood T cell repertoires in COVID-19. Study information: The samples span acute and convalescent COVID-19 from the United States, Italy and Spain.

During active infection, Seattle patients enrolled and were then monitored through disease. Germline CDR1 MNHEY, CDR2 SVGAGI. The CDR3 consists of 14 residues. The junction had 9 bases not matched to a gene; V was cut back by 7 bases and J by 9 bases. In the source study's methods: Reference gene primer amplification yielded estimated nucleated cell counts. Assay used: immunoSEQ multiplex PCR; TCRdb lists only in-frame clones, some missing. V, J and clone size derive from that table, while D and trimming were established from the DNA sequence. The sample lists about 60,000 clones; 84% were seen once. This chain links TRBV6-5 with TRBJ2-1, with 10 nucleotides matching TRBD2. Sequencing input: peripheral blood. The sequence was obtained from a man aged 55-75 years with COVID-19, enrolled during active disease. The CDR3 loop reads CASNPSGSRGEQFF. The CDR3 DNA reads TGTGCCAGCAACCCTAGCGGGAGTCGTGGTGAGCAGTTCTTC.